A single sample is the source of the 21 T cell receptor beta chains below, sequenced in a study of T cell repertoires in cytomegalovirus infection. TCRdb processed the reads anew with MiXCR; each CDR3 protein has one entry. The sample consists of under 350,000 distinct CDR3 sequences, around 10% of them appearing once. Sequencing input: PBMCs. The receptors come from a human donor in good health (CMV status not recorded). Some clones in this sample may be carry-over from other donors' samples.

This clonotype was observed a few times. The CDR3 sequence is CASSLWATGGAADTQYF. CDR3 bases: TGTGCCAGCAGCTTGTGGGCAACAGGGGGCGCGGCGGATACGCAGTATTTT. J is TRBJ2-3 and V is TRBV5-5, with 9 positions matching TRBD1. This CDR3 comprises 17 residues. Germline values: CDR1 SGHKS, CDR2 YYEKEE (reference sequence). Unmatched junction bases numbered 12, after V lost 1 base and J lost 6 bases.

This clonotype was picked up many times. The chain couples TRBV7-9 to TRBJ1-3; D ambiguous. The length of the CDR3 is 16 residues. With 5 bases removed from V and 0 bases from J, the gap between germline ends came to 14 bases. CDR1 is SEHNR, CDR2 FQNEAQ, per germline (reference sequence). The chain's CDR3 is CASSPYGLRSGNTIYF. In nucleotides, the CDR3 is TGTGCCAGCAGCCCCTACGGACTGCGCTCTGGAAACACCATATATTTT.

The V and J genes are TRBV2 and TRBJ2-1; no clear D gene. V was clipped by 5 bases and J by 7 bases, with 9 bases between them. CDR1 is SNHLY and CDR2 is FYNNEI in the germline V gene. The CDR3 extends over 12 amino acids. The CDR3 nucleotides are TGTGCCAGCAGTCCTAACACTAATGAGCAGTTCTTC. Residues: CASSPNTNEQFF.

This clonotype was seen ten or more times. This chain joins TRBV20-1 and TRBJ1-3; D is unclear. The CDR3 has 14 residues. Trimming removed 6 bases from V and 4 bases from J, with 16 bases in between. Germline V gives CDR1 DFQATT, CDR2 SNEGSKA (reference sequence). DNA for the CDR3: TGCAGTGCCCTAAAGGCGGGATCCGGAAACACCATATATTTT. Protein: CSALKAGSGNTIYF.

This clonotype showed up just a few times. V gene TRBV5-1 combines with J gene TRBJ2-3; D tentatively reads TRBD1 or TRBD2 (6 bases each). Trimming took off 2 bases at V and 3 bases at J, with 19 bases between the two ends. CDR3 length: 17 amino acids. CDR1 SGHRS and CDR2 YFSETQ come from the germline V gene. Here the CDR3 reads CASSFTRQGRRTDTQYF. The CDR3 DNA reads TGCGCCAGCAGCTTTACCCGGCAGGGGAGGAGAACAGATACGCAGTATTTT.

The sample holds many counts of this clonotype. Mismatch with germline at one junction end may stem from a read error. The chain uses TRBV29-1 and TRBJ2-1, with TRBD1 matching over 9 bases. This CDR3 contains 12 residues. In germline, CDR1 is SQVTM, CDR2 ANQGSEA. CDR3 bases: TGCAGCGGTACAGGGGGCCTCAATCAGCAGTTCTTC. This translates into CSGTGGLNQQFF.

This rearrangement joins TRBV20-1 to TRBJ1-1; 12 positions match TRBD1. Germline CDR1 reads DFQATT; CDR2 reads SNEGSKA (reference sequence). This CDR3 contains 17 residues. The J segment lost 4 bases and the V segment lost 0 bases, leaving 9 bases of the junction unmatched. Here the CDR3 reads CSARDPGQGASVTEAFF. The CDR3 DNA is TGCAGTGCTAGAGATCCGGGACAGGGGGCGTCGGTCACTGAAGCTTTCTTT.

This clonotype was observed many times. The V call is TRBV5-4, the J call TRBJ2-2; D is uncertain. There are 14 residues in the CDR3. Trimming left V 1 base short and J 7 bases short, with 11 bases between. Germline V lookup: CDR1 SGHNT, CDR2 YYREEE (reference sequence). In DNA, the CDR3 is TGTGCCAGCAGCTTGCCGGGTTCGGGCGGGGAGCTGTTTTTT. Its protein product is CASSLPGSGGELFF.

In its sample, this clonotype was seen many times. In DNA, the CDR3 is TGCAGTGCTAGAGCTAGCGGGGGCCCGGCAGGTGAGCAGTACTTC. Residues: CSARASGGPAGEQYF. V usage is TRBV20-1 and J usage is TRBJ2-7; TRBD2 matches 10 bases. The germline CDR1 and CDR2 sequences are DFQATT and SNEGSKA (reference sequence). CDR3 size: 15 residues. Trimming at V came to 1 base and at J to 7 bases, leaving 10 bases not matched to a gene.

This clonotype was detected ten times or more. The CDR3 region has the DNA TGTGCCAGCAGCTTAAGGACAAGAGAGGCTTTCTTT. The encoded protein is CASSLRTREAFF. The chain carries TRBV7-2 and TRBJ1-1; TRBD1 is a possible D gene (5 bases). Germline V lookup: CDR1 SGHTA, CDR2 FQGNSA. CDR3 length equals 12 residues. Trimming left V 2 bases short and J 11 bases short, with 12 bases between. Together with reference TRBV7-2 and TRBJ1-1, the CDR3 gives the full variable domain: GAGVSQSPSNKVTEKGKDVELRCDPISGHTALYWYRQSLGQGLEFLIYFQGNSAPDKSGLPSDRFSAERTGGSVSTLTIQRTQQEDSAVYLCASSLRTREAFFGQGTRLTVV.

The chain uses TRBV5-6 and TRBJ2-2; D is perhaps TRBD1 or TRBD2 (6 bases each). CDR1 is SGHDT, CDR2 YYEEEE, per germline. The CDR3 length is 17 residues. The V and J ends lost 0 bases and 4 bases respectively, with 16 bases between them. CDR3 sequence (DNA): TGTGCCAGCAGCTTGGTCGGGGCGGGACACATCACCGGGGAGCTGTTTTTT. The encoded protein is CASSLVGAGHITGELFF.

This clonotype was seen ten or more times. CDR3 DNA sequence: TGTGCCAGCAGTCCGGGGTTACTGTACACTGAAGCTTTCTTT. It specifies CASSPGLLYTEAFF. The chain combines TRBV28 with TRBJ1-1; D gene uncertain. Looked up from germline, CDR1 is MDHEN and CDR2 is SYDVKM. The CDR3 runs to 14 residues. The germline V and J ends were trimmed by 5 bases and 3 bases, with 13 bases remaining between them. The variable domain in full, with the rest retrieved from reference TRBV28 and TRBJ1-1, is DVKVTQSSRYLVKRTGEKVFLECVQDMDHENMFWYRQDPGLGLRLIYFSYDVKMKEKGDIPEGYSVSREKKERFSLILESASTNQTSMYLCASSPGLLYTEAFFGQGTRLTVV.

This clonotype has a count of ten or more. The CDR3 coding sequence is TGTGCCAGCAGTTTCAGGGGGTATAGGGGACAGGGGGCTCTAGGAGCTTTCTTT. Its protein is CASSFRGYRGQGALGAFF. The chain joins TRBV28 to TRBJ1-1, with TRBD1 matching 12 bases. Germline trimming cut 3 bases from V and 10 bases from J; bases unmatched to any gene: 18. The CDR3 runs to 18 residues. Germline-derived CDR1 and CDR2 are MDHEN and SYDVKM.

The genes are TRBV29-1 and TRBJ2-2, with 9 bases lining up with TRBD1. CDR3 length equals 15 residues. The V gene's germline CDR1 is SQVTM and CDR2 ANQGSEA. V lost 6 bases to trimming and J lost 1 base; unmatched junction nucleotides: 6. The CDR3 protein is CSVNTGGWNTGELFF. Written as DNA, the CDR3 is TGCAGCGTAAACACAGGGGGCTGGAACACCGGGGAGCTGTTTTTT.

This clonotype was picked up many times. V and J are TRBV7-2 and TRBJ2-3, with D tentatively TRBD1 (7 bases). Germline V gene lookup returns CDR1 SGHTA and CDR2 FQGNSA. This CDR3 comprises 15 residues. V was pared by 5 bases and J by 5 bases, with 17 bases between. The DNA of the CDR3 is TGTGCCAGCAGCGGACGGAGGGGGCTCGAAGATACGCAGTATTTT. Its protein product is CASSGRRGLEDTQYF.

This clonotype was recorded many times. This chain joins TRBV7-9 and TRBJ2-1; D not resolved. The ends were cut back, 0 bases at V and 2 bases at J, with 8 bases in the middle. Germline lookup yields CDR1 SEHNR and CDR2 FQNEAQ (reference sequence). The CDR3 is 15 amino acids. The CDR3 bases are TGTGCCAGCAGCTTAGCGGCAGAGGCCTACAATGAGCAGTTCTTC. As protein: CASSLAAEAYNEQFF.

This clonotype was detected many times. The chain links TRBV12-3 or TRBV12-4 to TRBJ2-2, with D maybe TRBD2 (7 bases). V dropped 1 base and J dropped 5 bases, with 11 bases sitting between them. The length of the CDR3 is 15 residues. The CDR3 region is CASSLGGGATGELFF. In DNA form, the CDR3 reads TGTGCCAGCAGTTTAGGGGGGGGGGCAACCGGGGAGCTGTTTTTT.

This clonotype was detected many times. The chain joins TRBV6-2 or TRBV6-3 to TRBJ2-7, with 9 positions matching TRBD2. The CDR3 extends over 12 amino acids. Unmatched junction bases numbered 3, after V lost 2 bases and J lost 10 bases. Germline CDR1 is MNHEY and CDR2 is SVGEGT. For the CDR3, the DNA is TGTGCCAGCAGTTACGCTAGCGGGATTCAGTACGTC. This codes for CASSYASGIQYV.

Points on this clonotype: The germline gene is not matched at one end of the junction; a read error may be the cause. The chain recombines TRBV6-5 with TRBJ1-1; D might be TRBD1 (6 bases). The CDR3 has 14 residues. CDR1 is MNHEY, CDR2 SVGAGI, per germline. CDR3 in amino acids: CASSYSRGVRSPEF. CDR3 sequence (DNA): TGTGCCAGCAGTTACTCGAGGGGGGTGAGATCCCCTGAATTT.

This clonotype came up many times. The chain uses TRBV14 and TRBJ2-2; no reliable D call. The V gene's germline CDR1 is SGHDN and CDR2 FVKESK. The CDR3 is made up of 14 amino acids. Trimming took 2 bases from V and 1 from J, leaving 5 bases between them. The CDR3 is CASSQLMNTGELFF. Here the CDR3 DNA reads TGTGCCAGCAGCCAATTGATGAACACCGGGGAGCTGTTTTTT.

The sample holds many counts of this clonotype. V gene TRBV6-6 combines with J gene TRBJ2-7; tentative D call: TRBD1 (6 bases). Germline CDR1 reads MNHNY; CDR2 reads SVGAGI (reference sequence). CDR3 length: 13 residues. Trimming took 6 bases from V and 0 from J, leaving 9 bases between them. The CDR3 sequence is CASSKQGSYEQYV. The CDR3 bases are TGTGCCAGCAGCAAACAGGGCTCCTACGAGCAGTACGTC.